This T cell receptor beta chain was recorded in a study of T cell responses to AZD1222 COVID-19 vaccine. Libraries were prepared by immunoSEQ multiplex PCR; TCRdb keeps only in-frame clonotypes and omits some of them. The data contain 65,000 to 75,000 clones, about four fifths of them seen just once; the ten biggest clones take up under 6%. The CDR3 has 15 amino acids. The germline V gene has CDR1 SEHNR and CDR2 FQNEAQ (reference sequence). Trimming pared 3 bases from V and 0 bases from J, leaving 10 bases between. The material sequenced was peripheral blood, taken on day 0 of AZD1222 vaccination. The gene calls are TRBV7-9 and TRBJ2-3; D gene unclear. This receptor was obtained from an adult in good health. In nucleotides, the CDR3 is TGTGCCAGCAGCTTTACCGGCTTAAGCACAGATACGCAGTATTTT. Protein sequence: CASSFTGLSTDTQYF.